These 23 T cell receptor beta chains came from one sample sequenced in a study of blood T cell repertoires in COVID-19. Assay used: immunoSEQ multiplex PCR; TCRdb lists only in-frame clones, some missing. The data contain over 250,000 clones, about nine tenths of them singletons. Material for sequencing was PBMCs or T cells enriched from blood (not recorded which). The receptors originated from a woman in her 30s who had recovered from COVID-19.

This clone was picked up one time. J is TRBJ2-5 and V is TRBV9, with TRBD2 matching over 7 bases. With 6 bases clipped from V and 5 bases from J, the junction kept 16 bases outside the gene matches. This CDR3 region has 16 residues. CDR1 is SGDLS and CDR2 is YYNGEE in the germline V gene. The DNA for the CDR3 is TGTGCCAGCACCCCATTAGCGGGCCAGGCCGGGGAGACCCAGTACTTC. As protein: CASTPLAGQAGETQYF.

The chain recombines TRBV19 with TRBJ2-5; 7 bases are a match to TRBD1. The junction had 7 bases not matched to a gene; V was cut back by 7 bases and J by 5 bases. CDR1 and CDR2 (germline): LNHDA, SQIVND (reference sequence). This CDR3 comprises 13 residues. DNA for the CDR3: TGTGCCAGTAAACAACAGGGGTTTGAGACCCAGTACTTC. It codes for CASKQQGFETQYF.

This clone came up a few times. The chain combines TRBV6-6 with TRBJ2-2; 7 bases match TRBD2. Germline CDR1 and CDR2: MNHNY and SVGAGI (reference sequence). J was trimmed by 0 bases and V by 5 bases; bases with no gene match: 15. This CDR3 is built from 19 residues. CDR3 residues: CASSPHRLAGSTNTGELFF. As DNA, the CDR3 is TGTGCCAGCAGTCCTCACCGACTAGCCGGGTCGACGAACACCGGGGAGCTGTTTTTT.

V gene TRBV7-2 combines with J gene TRBJ2-3; the D is unclear. The CDR3 consists of 16 residues. Deletions cut 1 base from V and 2 bases from J, with 13 bases between. Germline V gene lookup returns CDR1 SGHTA and CDR2 FQGNSA. This CDR3 reads CASSLDRRGYTDTQYF. Written as DNA, the CDR3 is TGTGCCAGCAGCTTAGATCGGCGAGGCTACACAGATACGCAGTATTTT.

The rearrangement joins TRBV19 to TRBJ2-3; no reliable D call. The CDR3 loop spans 14 amino acids. The germline CDR1 and CDR2 sequences are LNHDA and SQIVND (reference sequence). V shed 7 bases and J shed 2 bases, with 13 bases lying between them. CDR3 sequence reads: CASTPPHSTDTQYF. For the CDR3, the DNA is TGTGCCAGTACCCCCCCGCACTCCACAGATACGCAGTATTTT.

The chain's CDR3 is CASSFKRQGKSLEVGYTF. The CDR3 nucleotides read TGTGCCAGCAGCTTTAAGAGACAGGGGAAGTCTCTCGAAGTTGGCTACACCTTC. The J gene is TRBJ1-2, the V gene TRBV5-6; TRBD1 aligns across 8 bases. This CDR3 spans 18 amino acids. The germline V gene has CDR1 SGHDT and CDR2 YYEEEE. Trimming took 2 bases from V and 7 from J; bases not matched to a gene: 19. The variable domain in full, completed from reference TRBV5-6 and TRBJ1-2, reads DAGVTQSPTHLIKTRGQQVTLRCSPKSGHDTVSWYQQALGQGPQFIFQYYEEEERQRGNFPDRFSGHQFPNYSSELNVNALLLGDSALYLCASSFKRQGKSLEVGYTFGSGTRLTVV.

This chain connects TRBV5-6 to TRBJ1-1, with a possible D match to TRBD1 (5 bases). V shed 2 bases and J shed 0 bases, with 11 bases lying between them. Germline values: CDR1 SGHDT, CDR2 YYEEEE. The CDR3 contains 15 residues. The CDR3: CASSLGVGMNTEAFF. CDR3 nucleotides: TGTGCCAGCAGCTTAGGGGTGGGAATGAACACTGAAGCTTTCTTT. Filled out from reference TRBV5-6 and TRBJ1-1, the complete variable domain reads DAGVTQSPTHLIKTRGQQVTLRCSPKSGHDTVSWYQQALGQGPQFIFQYYEEEERQRGNFPDRFSGHQFPNYSSELNVNALLLGDSALYLCASSLGVGMNTEAFFGQGTRLTVV.

The V call is TRBV27, the J call TRBJ1-4, with 8 bases aligning to TRBD1. The CDR3 has 14 amino acids. V lost 2 bases and J lost 7; bases outside the gene matches: 3. Germline CDR1 reads MNHEY; CDR2 reads SMNVEV (reference sequence). CDR3 DNA sequence: TGTGCCAGCAGTTTAGGACAGGGTACTGAAAAACTGTTTTTT. Residues: CASSLGQGTEKLFF.

The chain carries TRBV19 and TRBJ1-5; 7 bases match TRBD1. With V trimmed by 5 bases and J by 1 base, 5 bases remained unmatched. CDR1 and CDR2 from the germline V gene are LNHDA and SQIVND (reference sequence). The CDR3 contains 15 residues. CDR3 sequence: CASSPAGGSNQPQHF. DNA of the CDR3: TGTGCCAGTAGTCCCGCAGGGGGAAGCAATCAGCCCCAGCATTTT. Full variable domain (rest looked up from reference TRBV19 and TRBJ1-5): DGGITQSPKYLFRKEGQNVTLSCEQNLNHDAMYWYRQDPGQGLRLIYYSQIVNDFQKGDIAEGYSVSREKKESFPLTVTSAQKNPTAFYLCASSPAGGSNQPQHFGDGTRLSIL.

The genes are TRBV18 and TRBJ2-5; the D gene is possibly TRBD2 (5 bases). CDR3 length: 16 amino acids. Germline V gene sequence: CDR1 KGHSH, CDR2 LQKENI. V lost 5 bases, J lost 1 base, and 17 bases lay in between. This CDR3 reads CASSSKGRSGQETQYF. The CDR3, as DNA: TGTGCCAGCTCATCTAAGGGCCGAAGCGGCCAAGAGACCCAGTACTTC. Supplemented by reference TRBV18 and TRBJ2-5, the full variable domain reads NAGVMQNPRHLVRRRGQEARLRCSPMKGHSHVYWYRQLPEEGLKFMVYLQKENIIDESGMPKERFSAEFPKEGPSILRIQQVVRGDSAAYFCASSSKGRSGQETQYFGPGTRLLVL.

The genes are TRBV28 and TRBJ2-4, with 7 bases identical to TRBD1. The CDR3 contains 16 residues. V trimming: 5 bases; J trimming: 0 bases; junction bases outside the gene matches: 7. Germline V lookup: CDR1 MDHEN, CDR2 SYDVKM. The CDR3, as DNA: TGTGCCAGCAGTATAGACAGGGCGTCAGCCAAAAACATTCAGTACTTC. Its translation is CASSIDRASAKNIQYF.

The V and J genes are TRBV27 and TRBJ2-7; TRBD1 agrees at 8 bases. The CDR3 is 15 amino acids. CDR1 is MNHEY and CDR2 is SMNVEV in the germline V gene (reference sequence). V was clipped by 6 bases and J by 5 bases; unmatched bases: 12. DNA for the CDR3: TGTGCCAGCAGATCAGAAGGACAGGGCCTGAACGAGCAGTACTTC. Its translation: CASRSEGQGLNEQYF.

The chain has TRBV19 and TRBJ1-1, with unresolved D. The V gene's germline CDR1 is LNHDA and CDR2 SQIVND (reference sequence). The CDR3 sequence is 15 residues long. V was shortened by 5 bases and J by 0 bases, with 13 bases between the two germline ends. CDR3 residues: CASSVGVVMNTEAFF. The CDR3 bases are TGTGCCAGTAGTGTCGGGGTAGTAATGAACACTGAAGCTTTCTTT.

J is TRBJ1-5 and V is TRBV28, with D hard to call. This CDR3 contains 14 residues. CDR1 and CDR2 from the germline V gene are MDHEN and SYDVKM. V lost 3 bases and J 0 bases, leaving 6 bases between the germline ends. CDR3 sequence reads: CASSFSGSNQPQHF. The DNA for the CDR3 is TGTGCCAGCAGTTTCTCCGGTAGCAATCAGCCCCAGCATTTT.

V gene TRBV27 combines with J gene TRBJ2-7; 9 bases are shared with TRBD1. V shed 4 bases and J 6 bases; nucleotides not matched to a gene: 19. CDR3 length equals 18 residues. CDR1 and CDR2 from the germline V gene are MNHEY and SMNVEV (reference sequence). The CDR3 sequence: CASSSFRTGEIGWFEQYF. The CDR3 DNA is TGTGCCAGCAGTTCATTTAGGACAGGGGAAATCGGTTGGTTCGAGCAGTACTTC.

This sequence joins TRBV29-1 and TRBJ1-1; TRBD1 matches at 8 bases. With 6 bases clipped from V and 0 bases from J, the junction kept 6 bases outside the gene matches. From germline, CDR1 is SQVTM and CDR2 ANQGSEA. The CDR3 contains 14 residues. The CDR3 loop is CSVASTGVNTEAFF. CDR3 DNA sequence: TGCAGCGTCGCTTCGACAGGGGTGAACACTGAAGCTTTCTTT.

The chain couples TRBV10-3 to TRBJ2-7; 9 positions match TRBD2. Germline CDR1 reads ENHRY; CDR2 reads SYGVKD. The V and J ends lost 6 bases and 3 bases, in that order; junction bases with no gene match: 3. CDR3 length: 13 amino acids. The CDR3 region is CAIRDSGSYEQYF. The CDR3 nucleotides read TGTGCCATCAGGGATAGCGGGAGCTACGAGCAGTACTTC.

The chain has TRBV5-1 and TRBJ1-5, with 7 bases lining up with TRBD1. The V gene end was trimmed by 1 base and the J gene end by 7 bases; junction bases not matched to a gene: 5. CDR1 is SGHRS and CDR2 is YFSETQ in the germline V gene. There are 14 residues in the CDR3. The CDR3 here is CASSLTQGSQPQHF. The CDR3 nucleotides are TGCGCCAGCAGCTTGACACAGGGGTCGCAGCCCCAGCATTTT.

This clone came up a few times. The chain couples TRBV28 to TRBJ1-2; TRBD1 agrees at 8 bases. V lost 4 bases, J lost 7 bases, and 8 bases stayed unmatched. The germline CDR1 and CDR2 sequences are MDHEN and SYDVKM. CDR3 length: 14 amino acids. The CDR3, as DNA: TGTGCCAGCAGTTCGGGACAGGTCCGGAGTGGCTACACCTTC. It specifies CASSSGQVRSGYTF.

This chain connects TRBV27 to TRBJ2-7, with D hard to call. V lost 0 bases and J lost 4, with 7 bases in between. CDR1 and CDR2 (germline): MNHEY, SMNVEV (reference sequence). The CDR3 totals 13 residues. CDR3 region: CASSLSLRYEQYF. As DNA, the CDR3 is TGTGCCAGCAGTTTATCCCTCAGATACGAGCAGTACTTC.

This sequence joins TRBV29-1 and TRBJ1-2, with D possibly TRBD1 on 6 matching bases. Germline V gives CDR1 SQVTM, CDR2 ANQGSEA. V lost 1 base and J 1 base, leaving 13 bases between the germline ends. CDR3 length: 15 amino acids. The CDR3 DNA sequence: TGCAGCGTTGAAGTTACCCAGGGGCTTAACTATGGCTACACCTTC. Its protein product is CSVEVTQGLNYGYTF.

This rearrangement joins TRBV21-1 to TRBJ1-1. TRBV21-1 is flagged as a pseudogene. CDR3 length: 15 residues. The CDR3 sequence: CASSKFKYRNTEAFF. The DNA for the CDR3 is TGTGCCAGCAGCAAATTTAAGTATAGGAACACTGAAGCTTTCTTT.

The gene calls are TRBV2 and TRBJ1-5; TRBD1 aligns across 10 bases. In germline, CDR1 is SNHLY, CDR2 FYNNEI. The CDR3 sequence is 15 residues long. The V gene end was trimmed by 3 bases and the J gene end by 4 bases; junction bases not matched to a gene: 3. DNA of the CDR3: TGTGCCAGCAGTGAGACAGGGGGCGCGAATCAGCCCCAGCATTTT. As protein: CASSETGGANQPQHF.